The 12 T cell receptor beta chains below come from one sample, sequenced in a study of CD8 T cells in Susac syndrome (dated by TCRdb to between 2017 and 2020). The library was prepared using the immunoSEQ multiplex PCR assay. RNA was extracted with the RNeasy kit and roughly 0.5 to 1 ug was reverse transcribed using random hexamers. TCRdb reprocessing: public reads trimmed at Q25 with fastp, clones called with MiXCR, in-frame beta chains kept. Entries that share a CDR3 protein sequence are merged under the most common genes and DNA. The sample table records 120,000 or so distinct CDR3 sequences; around 94% of these occur just once. 0.2% to 0.25% of the sample lies in the top ten. Material: CD8+ T cells from PBMCs. All receptors derive from a human donor with Susac syndrome.

This clonotype was found once. The chain uses TRBV7-9 and TRBJ1-2, with 7 bases fitting TRBD1. The CDR3 loop spans 14 amino acids. Germline assignment: CDR1 SEHNR and CDR2 FQNEAQ (reference sequence). The J segment lost 3 bases and the V segment lost 7 bases, leaving 8 bases of the junction unmatched. The CDR3 sequence is CASTTTGLDYGYTF. The CDR3 DNA reads as TGTGCCAGCACCACGACAGGGTTGGACTATGGCTACACCTTC.

The chain employs TRBV4-2 and TRBJ2-7; TRBD1 matches 7 bases. CDR3 length: 14 residues. The V and J ends lost 4 bases and 2 bases, in that order; junction bases with no gene match: 5. The germline V gene has CDR1 LGHNA and CDR2 YNFKEQ. The CDR3 loop is CASSPRRGPYEQYF. CDR3 nucleotides: TGTGCCAGCAGCCCACGTAGGGGGCCCTACGAGCAGTACTTC.

V gene TRBV7-3 combines with J gene TRBJ2-1; D might be TRBD2 (5 bases). V was pared by 6 bases and J by 4 bases, with 16 bases between. Germline V gene sequence: CDR1 SGHTA, CDR2 FQGTGA. The CDR3 length is 15 residues. CDR3 region: CASSPVVGEYNEQFF. The DNA for the CDR3 is TGTGCCAGCAGTCCAGTTGTCGGGGAATACAATGAGCAGTTCTTC.

V and J are TRBV18 and TRBJ2-3; 8 nucleotides match TRBD1. Trimming took 4 bases from V and 4 from J; bases not matched to a gene: 4. The CDR3 totals 14 residues. Germline CDR1 and CDR2: KGHSH and LQKENI. CDR3 residues: CASSRDRSADTQYF. For the CDR3, the DNA is TGTGCCAGCTCACGGGACAGGTCCGCAGATACGCAGTATTTT.

The chain combines TRBV30 with TRBJ1-2, with D tentatively TRBD1 (5 bases). The CDR3 is 15 residues long. CDR1 is GTSNPN and CDR2 is SVGIG in the germline V gene (reference sequence). Trimming took off 0 bases at V and 4 bases at J, with 15 bases between the two ends. The CDR3: CAWSVPRGALYGYTF. The DNA of the CDR3 is TGTGCCTGGAGTGTCCCCCGAGGGGCCCTCTATGGCTACACCTTC.

The gene calls are TRBV5-1 and TRBJ1-2, with D perhaps matching TRBD1 (5 bases). This CDR3 comprises 14 residues. The V end lost 1 base, the J end lost 4 bases, and 11 bases lay between the germline ends. The V gene's germline CDR1 is SGHRS and CDR2 YFSETQ. The CDR3 reads CASSLYDSPYGYTF. The DNA for the CDR3 is TGCGCCAGCAGCTTGTATGACAGCCCCTATGGCTACACCTTC. The whole variable domain, remainder taken from reference TRBV5-1 and TRBJ1-2, is KAGVTQTPRYLIKTRGQQVTLSCSPISGHRSVSWYQQTPGQGLQFLFEYFSETQRNKGNFPGRFSGRQFSNSRSEMNVSTLELGDSALYLCASSLYDSPYGYTFGSGTRLTVV.

The CDR3 region has the DNA TGTGCCAGCAGTTACAGGGGCGCGAACACTGAAGCTTTCTTT. This encodes CASSYRGANTEAFF. This chain uses TRBV6-5 with TRBJ1-1; a possible D gene is TRBD1 (5 bases). V was pared by 2 bases and J by 1 base, with 8 bases between. Germline V gene sequence: CDR1 MNHEY, CDR2 SVGAGI. The length of the CDR3 is 14 residues.

The table lists this clonotype with a count of one. The rearrangement links TRBV11-2 to TRBJ1-6; perhaps TRBD1 as D (6 bases). CDR1 and CDR2 from the germline V gene are SGHAT and FQNNGV. The CDR3 consists of 15 residues. Trimming took off 2 bases at V and 6 bases at J, with 11 bases between the two ends. CDR3 DNA sequence: TGTGCCAGCAGCTTATCACAGGGTCTTAATTCACCCCTCCACTTT. Translation: CASSLSQGLNSPLHF.

This sequence joins TRBV3-1 and TRBJ2-1; D might be TRBD2 (5 bases). With 1 base removed from V and 8 bases from J, the gap between germline ends came to 9 bases. This CDR3 region has 13 residues. Germline loops: CDR1 LGHDT, CDR2 YNNKEL (reference sequence). The CDR3 is CASSQGYGDEQFF. The CDR3 coding sequence is TGTGCCAGCAGCCAAGGATACGGGGATGAGCAGTTCTTC.

The V call is TRBV7-6, the J call TRBJ2-7; D gene ambiguous. This CDR3 is 13 amino acids long. Germline V CDR1 and CDR2: SGHVS, FNYEAQ. The V and J ends lost 5 bases and 6 bases respectively, with 14 bases between them. The CDR3, as DNA: TGTGCCAGCAGCCCTACAGCTGGCCGCGAGCAGTACTTC. This gives the protein CASSPTAGREQYF.

This clonotype was counted once. V and J are TRBV4-1 and TRBJ1-2, with D perhaps matching TRBD1 (6 bases). This CDR3 is 15 amino acids long. The germline V gene encodes CDR1 MGHRA and CDR2 YSYEKL. Deletions cut 3 bases from V and 4 bases from J, with 15 bases between. This chain's CDR3 is CASSHVSGGRYGYTF. In DNA, the CDR3 is TGCGCCAGCAGCCACGTTAGCGGGGGGCGCTATGGCTACACCTTC.

The rearrangement links TRBV21-1 to TRBJ2-7; the table calls TRBD2, which could not be checked here. TRBV21-1 constitutes a pseudogene. The CDR3 covers 15 residues. The CDR3 bases are TGTGCCAGCAGCGCCCAGCGGGGGGGAGCCTACGAGCAGTACTTC. Protein sequence: CASSAQRGGAYEQYF.